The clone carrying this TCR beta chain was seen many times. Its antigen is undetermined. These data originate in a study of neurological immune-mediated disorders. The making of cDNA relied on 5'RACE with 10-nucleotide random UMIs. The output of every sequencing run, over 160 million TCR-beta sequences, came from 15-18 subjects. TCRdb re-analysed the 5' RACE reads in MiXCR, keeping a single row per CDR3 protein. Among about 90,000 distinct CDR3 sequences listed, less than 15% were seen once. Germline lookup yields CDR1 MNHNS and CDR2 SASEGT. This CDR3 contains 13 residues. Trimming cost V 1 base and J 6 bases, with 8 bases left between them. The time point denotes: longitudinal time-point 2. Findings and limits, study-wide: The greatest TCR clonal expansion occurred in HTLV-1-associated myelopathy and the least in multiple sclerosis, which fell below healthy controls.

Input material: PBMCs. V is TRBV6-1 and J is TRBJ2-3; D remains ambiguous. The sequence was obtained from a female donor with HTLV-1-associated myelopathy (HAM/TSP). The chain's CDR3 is CASSEVGLDTQYF. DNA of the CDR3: TGTGCCAGCAGTGAAGTGGGTCTGGATACGCAGTATTTT.